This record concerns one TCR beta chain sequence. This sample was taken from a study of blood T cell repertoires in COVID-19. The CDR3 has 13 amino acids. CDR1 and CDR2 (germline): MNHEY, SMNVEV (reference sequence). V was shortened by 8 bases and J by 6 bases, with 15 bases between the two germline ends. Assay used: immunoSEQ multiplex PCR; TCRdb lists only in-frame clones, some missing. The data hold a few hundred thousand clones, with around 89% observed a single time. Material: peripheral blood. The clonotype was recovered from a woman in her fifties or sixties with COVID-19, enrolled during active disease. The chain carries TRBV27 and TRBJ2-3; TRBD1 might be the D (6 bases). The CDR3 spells CASSQGTADTQYF. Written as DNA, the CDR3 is TGTGCCAGCTCACAGGGTACGGCGGATACGCAGTATTTT.